This T cell receptor beta chain was captured by sequencing in a study of molecular identifiers for immune sequencing clone quantification. Points from the study as a whole: In naive cells, clones above 20 RNA copies held under 1% of molecules, whereas in effector cells they held over 98%.

This clonotype was detected ten times or more. Its antigen is not identified. The germline gives CDR1 MGHRA, CDR2 YSYEKL. There are 15 residues in the CDR3. Trimming took 4 bases from V and 3 from J, leaving 16 bases between them. One entry per CDR3 protein results from TCRdb running MiXCR on the PCR reads. This repertoire shows tens of thousands of distinct CDR3 sequences, approximately 20% found once; its top ten account for less than 1.2%. The material sequenced was naive CD8+ T cells from blood, with Jurkat cell RNA spiked in. Subset reported: FACS-sorted CD8+CD4-CCR7+CD45RA+ naive T cells. This chain links TRBV4-1 with TRBJ2-7; the D gene is possibly TRBD2 (6 bases). This clonotype was obtained from a human donor in good health. Some libraries in this study had Jurkat cell RNA spiked in. The DNA of the CDR3 is TGCGCCAGCAGCCCGGGGGTTGGGGAGATCTACGAGCAGTACTTC. It yields the protein CASSPGVGEIYEQYF.